This T cell receptor beta chain was sequenced for a study of blood T cell repertoires in COVID-19. Overall study context: The United States, Italy and Spain were the sources of the acute and convalescent COVID-19 samples. PBMCs, B-cell-depleted T cells, or T cells were the source of the cDNA or gDNA that made up the material.

It was during active infection that Seattle patients were enrolled and then longitudinally followed. The germline gives CDR1 LNHDA, CDR2 SQIVND (reference sequence). Trimming removed 7 bases from V and 1 base from J; junction bases left unmatched: 4. This CDR3 spans 15 amino acids. In the authors' methods: Nucleated cell counts were estimated from reference gene primer amplification. Assay: immunoSEQ multiplex PCR; the TCRdb copy retains only in-frame clones and omits some. That table is the source of V, J and clone size, and D and trimming were worked out from the DNA. The sample has 45,000 to 65,000 clones; around 85% are singletons.

This TCR came from a woman older than 75 with COVID-19, enrolled during active disease. The rearrangement links TRBV19 to TRBJ2-2, with TRBD1 matching 9 bases. Sequencing used peripheral blood. This CDR3 reads CASTPGQGNTGELFF. Here the CDR3 DNA reads TGTGCCAGTACCCCGGGACAGGGGAACACCGGGGAGCTGTTTTTT. Looking up the rest from reference TRBV19 and TRBJ2-2 gives the full variable domain: DGGITQSPKYLFRKEGQNVTLSCEQNLNHDAMYWYRQDPGQGLRLIYYSQIVNDFQKGDIAEGYSVSREKKESFPLTVTSAQKNPTAFYLCASTPGQGNTGELFFGEGSRLTVL.